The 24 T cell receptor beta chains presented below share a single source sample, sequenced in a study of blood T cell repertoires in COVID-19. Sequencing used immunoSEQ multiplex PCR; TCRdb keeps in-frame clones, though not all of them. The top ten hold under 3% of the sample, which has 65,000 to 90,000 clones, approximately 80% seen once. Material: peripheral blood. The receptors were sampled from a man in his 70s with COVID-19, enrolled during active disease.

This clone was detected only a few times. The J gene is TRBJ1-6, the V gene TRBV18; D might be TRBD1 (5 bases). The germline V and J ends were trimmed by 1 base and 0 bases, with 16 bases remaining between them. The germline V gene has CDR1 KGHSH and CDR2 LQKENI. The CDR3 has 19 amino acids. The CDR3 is CASSPRTGTLSSYNSPLHF. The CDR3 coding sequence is TGTGCCAGCTCACCACGAACCGGGACTTTGAGCTCCTATAATTCACCCCTCCACTTT. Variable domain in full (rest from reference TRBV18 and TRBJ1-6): NAGVMQNPRHLVRRRGQEARLRCSPMKGHSHVYWYRQLPEEGLKFMVYLQKENIIDESGMPKERFSAEFPKEGPSILRIQQVVRGDSAAYFCASSPRTGTLSSYNSPLHFGNGTRLTVT.

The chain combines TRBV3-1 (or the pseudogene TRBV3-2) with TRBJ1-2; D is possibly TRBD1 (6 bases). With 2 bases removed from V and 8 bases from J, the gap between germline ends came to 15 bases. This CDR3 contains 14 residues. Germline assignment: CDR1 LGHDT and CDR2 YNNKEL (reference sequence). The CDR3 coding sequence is TGTGCCAGCAGCCAATTGGGGGCCGGGATGGGCTACACCTTC. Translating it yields CASSQLGAGMGYTF.

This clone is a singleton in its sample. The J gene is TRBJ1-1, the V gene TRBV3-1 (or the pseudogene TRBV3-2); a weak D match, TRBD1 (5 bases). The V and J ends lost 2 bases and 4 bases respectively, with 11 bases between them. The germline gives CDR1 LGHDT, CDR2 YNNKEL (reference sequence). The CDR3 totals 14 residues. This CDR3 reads CASSQMGGGTEAFF. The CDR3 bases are TGTGCCAGCAGCCAAATGGGGGGGGGCACTGAAGCTTTCTTT.

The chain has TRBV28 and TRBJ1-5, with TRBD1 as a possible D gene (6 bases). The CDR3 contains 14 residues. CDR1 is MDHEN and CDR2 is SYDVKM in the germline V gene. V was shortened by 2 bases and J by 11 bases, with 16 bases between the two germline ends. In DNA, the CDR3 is TGTGCCAGCAGTTTAAGTGGACAGACGGGGTCCCAGCATTTT. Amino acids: CASSLSGQTGSQHF.

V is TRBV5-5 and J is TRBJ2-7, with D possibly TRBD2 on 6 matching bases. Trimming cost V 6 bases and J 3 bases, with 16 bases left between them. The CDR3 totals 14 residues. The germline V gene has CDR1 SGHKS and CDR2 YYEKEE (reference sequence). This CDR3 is CASTPRRGDYEQYF. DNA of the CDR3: TGTGCCAGCACCCCACGGCGGGGCGACTACGAGCAGTACTTC.

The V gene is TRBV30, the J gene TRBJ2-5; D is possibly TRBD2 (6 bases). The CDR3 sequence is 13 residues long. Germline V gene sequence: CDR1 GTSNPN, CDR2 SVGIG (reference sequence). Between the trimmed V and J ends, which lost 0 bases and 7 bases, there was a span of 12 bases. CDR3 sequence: CAWSVRGIGTQYF. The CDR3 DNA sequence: TGTGCCTGGAGTGTACGGGGGATTGGGACCCAGTACTTC.

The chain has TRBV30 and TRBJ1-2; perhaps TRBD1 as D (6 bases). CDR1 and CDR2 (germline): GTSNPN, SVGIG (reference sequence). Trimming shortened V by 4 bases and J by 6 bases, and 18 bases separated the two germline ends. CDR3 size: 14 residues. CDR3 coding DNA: TGTGCCTGGACCGAGACAGGAGCTCTTGATGGCTACACCTTC. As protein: CAWTETGALDGYTF.

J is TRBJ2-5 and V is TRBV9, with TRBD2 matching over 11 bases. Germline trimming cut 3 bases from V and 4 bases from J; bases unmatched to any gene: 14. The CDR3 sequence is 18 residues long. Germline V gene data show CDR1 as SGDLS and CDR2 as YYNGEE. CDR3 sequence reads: CASSAPLAGGPRGETQYF. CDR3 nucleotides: TGTGCCAGCAGCGCACCGCTAGCGGGAGGACCCCGGGGAGAGACCCAGTACTTC.

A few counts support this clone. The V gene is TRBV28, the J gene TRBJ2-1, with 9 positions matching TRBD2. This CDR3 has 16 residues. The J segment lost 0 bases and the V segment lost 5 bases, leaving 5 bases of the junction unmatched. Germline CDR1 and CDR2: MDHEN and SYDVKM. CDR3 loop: CASSVSGSSSYNEQFF. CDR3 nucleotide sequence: TGTGCCAGCAGTGTTAGCGGGAGTTCCTCCTACAATGAGCAGTTCTTC.

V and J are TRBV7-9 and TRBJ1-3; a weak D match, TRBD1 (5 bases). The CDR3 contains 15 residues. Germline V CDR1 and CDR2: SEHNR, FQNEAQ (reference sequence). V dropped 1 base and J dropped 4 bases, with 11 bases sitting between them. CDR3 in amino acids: CASSLDLGHGNTIYF. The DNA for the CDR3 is TGTGCCAGCAGCTTAGATTTGGGGCACGGAAACACCATATATTTT.

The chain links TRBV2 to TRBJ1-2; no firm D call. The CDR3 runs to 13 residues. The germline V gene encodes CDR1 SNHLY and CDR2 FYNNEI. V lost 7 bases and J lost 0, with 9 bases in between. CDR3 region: CASIATSNYGYTF. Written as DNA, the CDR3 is TGTGCCAGCATCGCCACTTCTAACTATGGCTACACCTTC.

The CDR3 here is CASSFYVAYSDTQYF. In DNA form, the CDR3 reads TGTGCCAGCAGCTTCTATGTAGCCTATTCGGATACGCAGTATTTT. V usage is TRBV7-9 and J usage is TRBJ2-3; D gene unclear. The CDR3 contains 15 residues. With 3 bases removed from V and 6 bases from J, the gap between germline ends came to 16 bases. From germline, CDR1 is SEHNR and CDR2 FQNEAQ (reference sequence).

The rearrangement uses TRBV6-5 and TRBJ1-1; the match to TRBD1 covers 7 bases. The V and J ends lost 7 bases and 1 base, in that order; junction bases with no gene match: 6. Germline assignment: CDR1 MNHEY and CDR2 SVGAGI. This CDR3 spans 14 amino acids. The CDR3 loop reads CASTRGRGNTEAFF. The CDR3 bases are TGTGCCAGCACTAGGGGGCGTGGGAACACTGAAGCTTTCTTT.

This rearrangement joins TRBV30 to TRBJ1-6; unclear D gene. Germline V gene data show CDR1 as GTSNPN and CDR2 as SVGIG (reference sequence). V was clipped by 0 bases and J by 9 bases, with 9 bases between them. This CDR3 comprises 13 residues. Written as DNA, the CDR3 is TGTGCCTGGAGTGTAACAAACCCTTCACCCCTCCACTTT. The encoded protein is CAWSVTNPSPLHF.

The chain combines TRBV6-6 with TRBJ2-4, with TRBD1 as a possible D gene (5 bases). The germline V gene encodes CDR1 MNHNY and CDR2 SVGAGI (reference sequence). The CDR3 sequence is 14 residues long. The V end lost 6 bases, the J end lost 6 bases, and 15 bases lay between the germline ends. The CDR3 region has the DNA TGTGCCAGCAGCCTCGACAGAGCCCCAAACATTCAGTACTTC. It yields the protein CASSLDRAPNIQYF.

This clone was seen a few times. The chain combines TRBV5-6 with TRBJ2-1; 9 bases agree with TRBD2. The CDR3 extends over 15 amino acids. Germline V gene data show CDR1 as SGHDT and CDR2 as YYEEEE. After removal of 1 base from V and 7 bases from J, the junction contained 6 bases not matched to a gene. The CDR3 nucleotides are TGTGCCAGCAGCTTGAACCCCCTAGCGGGAAATGAGCAGTTCTTC. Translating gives CASSLNPLAGNEQFF.

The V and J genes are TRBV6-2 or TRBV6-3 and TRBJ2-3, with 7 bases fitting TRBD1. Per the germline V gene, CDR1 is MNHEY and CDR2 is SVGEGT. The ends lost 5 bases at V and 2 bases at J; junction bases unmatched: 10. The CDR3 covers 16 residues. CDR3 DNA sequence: TGTGCCAGCAGTCAATCCCTGACAGGGCCCACAGATACGCAGTATTTT. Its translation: CASSQSLTGPTDTQYF.

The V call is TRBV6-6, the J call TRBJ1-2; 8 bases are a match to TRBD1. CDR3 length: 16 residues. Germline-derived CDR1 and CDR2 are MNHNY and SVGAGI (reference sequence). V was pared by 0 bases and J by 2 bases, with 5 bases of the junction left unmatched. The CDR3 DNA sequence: TGTGCCAGCAGTTACTCCCAAGGACAGGGAAACTATGGCTACACCTTC. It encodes CASSYSQGQGNYGYTF.

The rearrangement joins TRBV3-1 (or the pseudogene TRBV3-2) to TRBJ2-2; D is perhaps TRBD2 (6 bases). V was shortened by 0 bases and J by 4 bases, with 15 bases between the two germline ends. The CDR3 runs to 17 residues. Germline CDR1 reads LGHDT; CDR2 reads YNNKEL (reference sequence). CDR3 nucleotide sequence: TGTGCCAGCAGCCAAGAGAGGCGAATAGCGGTCACCGGGGAGCTGTTTTTT. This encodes CASSQERRIAVTGELFF.

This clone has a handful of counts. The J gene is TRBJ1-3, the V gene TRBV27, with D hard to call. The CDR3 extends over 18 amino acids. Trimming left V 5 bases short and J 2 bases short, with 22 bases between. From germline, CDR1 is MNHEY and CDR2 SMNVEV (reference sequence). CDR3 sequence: CASSTIYNSGQTGNTIYF. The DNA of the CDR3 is TGTGCCAGCAGTACCATATACAACAGCGGGCAGACTGGAAACACCATATATTTT.

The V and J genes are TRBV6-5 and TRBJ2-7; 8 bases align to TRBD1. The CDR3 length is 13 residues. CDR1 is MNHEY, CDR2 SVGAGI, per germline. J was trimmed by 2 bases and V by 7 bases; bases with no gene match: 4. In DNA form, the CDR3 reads TGTGCCAGCACCCCGGGACAGGCCTACGAGCAGTACTTC. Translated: CASTPGQAYEQYF.

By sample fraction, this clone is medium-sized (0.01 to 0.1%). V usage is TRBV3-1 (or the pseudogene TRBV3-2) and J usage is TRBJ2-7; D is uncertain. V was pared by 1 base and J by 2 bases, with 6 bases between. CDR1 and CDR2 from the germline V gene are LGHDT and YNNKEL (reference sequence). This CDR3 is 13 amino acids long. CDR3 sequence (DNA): TGTGCCAGCAGCCAAGGAGGCCCCTACGAGCAGTACTTC. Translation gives CASSQGGPYEQYF.

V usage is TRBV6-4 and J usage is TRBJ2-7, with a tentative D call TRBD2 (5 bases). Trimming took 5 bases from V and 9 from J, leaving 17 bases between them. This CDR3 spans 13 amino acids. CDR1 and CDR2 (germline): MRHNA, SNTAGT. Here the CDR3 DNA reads TGTGCCAGCAGTTCTACGGCGGGTAGAGCGCAGTACTTC. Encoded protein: CASSSTAGRAQYF.

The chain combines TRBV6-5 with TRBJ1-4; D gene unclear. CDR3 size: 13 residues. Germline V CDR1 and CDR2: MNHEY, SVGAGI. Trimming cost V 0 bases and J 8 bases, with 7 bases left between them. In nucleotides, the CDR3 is TGTGCCAGCAGTTACTCCCGAGGGGAAAAACTGTTTTTT. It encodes CASSYSRGEKLFF.